This T cell receptor beta chain came from a study of cytomegalovirus exposure and HLA in healthy donors. CDR1 is MDHEN and CDR2 is SYDVKM in the germline V gene. The CDR3 contains 15 residues. V dropped 1 base and J dropped 3 bases, with 13 bases sitting between them. PCR primers comprised 60 Vbeta and 13 Jbeta primers. TCRdb's table, derived via immunoSEQ multiplex PCR, lists solely in-frame clones and lacks some. The sample gives 150,000 to 200,000 clones, around 87% of which show up once; about 1.1% is in the top ten. The specimen sequenced was PBMCs. The chain uses TRBV28 and TRBJ2-7; a weak D match, TRBD2 (7 bases). The TCR originated in a boy aged 2-15 years in good health and CMV-seronegative. The CDR3 coding sequence is TGTGCCAGCAGTTTATTGAGGGGGGAGGGCTACGAGCAGTACTTC. This translates into CASSLLRGEGYEQYF.